This entry describes one T cell receptor beta chain. This entry is derived from a study of memory CD4+ T cells and cytomegalovirus serostatus. Whole-study context: Of the healthy Belgian adults, 9 or 10 were CMV seropositive and 20 to 30 seronegative.

V dropped 4 bases and J dropped 2; count of bases not matched to a gene: 9. The germline V gene has CDR1 SGHDN and CDR2 FVKESK. The CDR3 sequence is 18 residues long. Assay used: immunoSEQ multiplex PCR; TCRdb lists only in-frame clones, some missing. The profile shows roughly 50,000 clones, roughly 78% of them singletons. The sort gate was single viable CD3+CD4+CD8-CD45RO+ cells for memory CD4+ T cells. Serum IgG to CMV pp150, pp28, p38 and p52 defined serostatus. After thawing, CD4+ T cells were positively selected. The source is an adult in good health and CMV-seronegative. Sequenced sample: memory CD4+ T cells from blood. The gene calls are TRBV14 and TRBJ2-6, with 9 bases that match TRBD1. CDR3 amino acids: CASSLTGQGITGANVLTF. The CDR3, as DNA: TGTGCCAGCAGCCTGACGGGACAGGGAATCACTGGGGCCAACGTCCTGACTTTC.